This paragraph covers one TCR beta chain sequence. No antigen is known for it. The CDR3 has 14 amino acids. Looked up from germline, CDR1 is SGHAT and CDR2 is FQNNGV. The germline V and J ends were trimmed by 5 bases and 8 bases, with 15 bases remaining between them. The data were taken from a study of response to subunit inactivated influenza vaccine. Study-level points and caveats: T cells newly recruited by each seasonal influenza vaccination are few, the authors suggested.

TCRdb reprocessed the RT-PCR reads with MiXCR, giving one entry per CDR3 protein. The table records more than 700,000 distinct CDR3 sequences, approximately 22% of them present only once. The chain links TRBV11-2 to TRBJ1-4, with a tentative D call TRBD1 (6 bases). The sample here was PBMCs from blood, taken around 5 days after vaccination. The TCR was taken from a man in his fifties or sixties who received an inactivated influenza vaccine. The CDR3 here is CASSPYGGREKLFF. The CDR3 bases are TGTGCCAGCAGCCCCTATGGGGGGCGCGAAAAACTGTTTTTT. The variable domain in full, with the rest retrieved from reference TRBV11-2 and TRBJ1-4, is EAGVAQSPRYKIIEKRQSVAFWCNPISGHATLYWYQQILGQGPKLLIQFQNNGVVDDSQLPKDRFSAERLKGVDSTLKIQPAKLEDSAVYLCASSPYGGREKLFFGSGTQLSVL.